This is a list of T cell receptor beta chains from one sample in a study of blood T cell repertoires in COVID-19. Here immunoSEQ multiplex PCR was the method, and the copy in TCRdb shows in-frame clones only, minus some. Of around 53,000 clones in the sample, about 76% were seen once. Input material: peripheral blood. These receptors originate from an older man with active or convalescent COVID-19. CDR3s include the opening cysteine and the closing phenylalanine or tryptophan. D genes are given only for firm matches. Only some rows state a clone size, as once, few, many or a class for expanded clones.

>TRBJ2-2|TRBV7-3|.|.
TGTGCCAGCAGCCCTTGGTACAGCCACAACACCGGGGAGCTGTTTTTT
CASSPWYSHNTGELFF
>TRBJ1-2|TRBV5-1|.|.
TGCGCCAGCAGCTCGCCGGGAGACAGCTACACCTTC
CASSSPGDSYTF
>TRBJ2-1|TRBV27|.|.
TGTGCCAGCGGCCTCGAGGGGGGGAATGAGCAGTTCTTC
CASGLEGGNEQFF
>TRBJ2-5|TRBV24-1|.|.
TGTGCCACCAGTGGGAGGGACGGAGGCCTGGGGACCCAGTACTTC
CATSGRDGGLGTQYF
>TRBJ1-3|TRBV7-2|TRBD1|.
TGTGCCAGCAGCTGGACAGGATCTGGAAACACCATATATTTT
CASSWTGSGNTIYF
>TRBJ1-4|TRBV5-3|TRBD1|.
TGTGCCAGAAGCTCCCCGGGACAGGGGGCTGAAAAACTGTTTTTT
CARSSPGQGAEKLFF
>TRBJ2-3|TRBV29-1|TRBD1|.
TGCAGCGTCCTTAGACAGGGAGCCACAGATACGCAGTATTTT
CSVLRQGATDTQYF
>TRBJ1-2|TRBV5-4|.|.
TGTGCCAGCAGCTTCCCAGGGACTTCTGGCTACACCTTC
CASSFPGTSGYTF
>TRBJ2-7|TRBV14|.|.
TGTGCCACCTCACCGCCCCAGGGGGGCCACTACGAGCAGTACTTC
CATSPPQGGHYEQYF
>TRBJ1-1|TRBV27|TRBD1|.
TGTGCCAGCAGTTTCCGGGACAGGGATAAAGCTTTCTTT
CASSFRDRDKAFF
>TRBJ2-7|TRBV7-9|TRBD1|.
TGTGCCAGCGCGGGACAGGCCTACGAGCAGTACTTC
CASAGQAYEQYF
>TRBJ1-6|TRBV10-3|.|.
TGTGCCATCAGTGAATCCCCAGGCAGAAATAATTCACCCCTCCACTTT
CAISESPGRNNSPLHF
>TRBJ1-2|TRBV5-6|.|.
TGTGCCAGCAGCTTCACAGGCACCACCTCAACTAACTATGGCTACACCTTC
CASSFTGTTSTNYGYTF
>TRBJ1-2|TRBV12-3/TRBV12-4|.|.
TGTGCCAGCAGGCCGGGGTCAGGCCACGGCTACACCTTC
CASRPGSGHGYTF
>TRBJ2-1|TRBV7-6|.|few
TGTGCCAGCAGCAATCAGGGGTCTATCTCCTACAATGAGCAGTTCTTC
CASSNQGSISYNEQFF
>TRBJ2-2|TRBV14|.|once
TGTGCCAGCAGCCAAAGCTACGGGGAGCTGTTTTTT
CASSQSYGELFF
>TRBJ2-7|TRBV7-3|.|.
TGTGCCAGCAGCCCCGAAACAGGGTACGAGCAGTACTTC
CASSPETGYEQYF
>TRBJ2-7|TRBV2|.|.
TGTGCCAGCAGTGAAGGCAGTTACGAGCAGTACTTC
CASSEGSYEQYF
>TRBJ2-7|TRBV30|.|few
TGTGCCTGGAGTGTGTCCGTCTACGAGCAGTACTTC
CAWSVSVYEQYF
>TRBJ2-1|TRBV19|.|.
TGTGCCAGTAGTCCTCGGGGCTACAATGAGCAGTTCTTC
CASSPRGYNEQFF
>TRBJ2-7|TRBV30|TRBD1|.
TGTGCCTGGCGGGACAGGGGGCTGGGCGAGCAGTACTTC
CAWRDRGLGEQYF
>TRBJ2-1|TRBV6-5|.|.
TGTGCCAGCGGTTACCGGCGGGTCGGCTCCTACAATGAGCAGTTCTTC
CASGYRRVGSYNEQFF
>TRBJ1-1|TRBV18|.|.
TGTGCCAGCTCATTAACAGGGAATTCTGAAGCTTTCTTT
CASSLTGNSEAFF
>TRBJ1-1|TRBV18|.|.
TGTGCCAGCTCACCACGGGAGATAAACACTGAAGCTTTCTTT
CASSPREINTEAFF
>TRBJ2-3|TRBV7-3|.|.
TGTGCCAGCAGCTTAGATGCGGCAAGGACAGATACGCAGTATTTT
CASSLDAARTDTQYF
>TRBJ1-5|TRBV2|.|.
TGTGCCAGTAGCCTCCAGGGGAATCAGCCCCAGCATTTT
CASSLQGNQPQHF
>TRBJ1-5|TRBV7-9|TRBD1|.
TGTGCCAGCAGCCCTGGGACAGGGATTAGCAATCAGCCCCAGCATTTT
CASSPGTGISNQPQHF
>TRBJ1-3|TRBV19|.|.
TGTGCCAGTACCCCCCCGAGCTCTGGAAACACCATATATTTT
CASTPPSSGNTIYF
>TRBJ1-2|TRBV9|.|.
TGTGCCAGCAGCGCAAACCGTCGGGGCTATGGCTACACCTTC
CASSANRRGYGYTF